What follows are 8 T cell receptor beta chains derived from one specimen sequenced in a study of Ad26.COV2.S vaccination and SARS-CoV-2 variants. Generated by immunoSEQ multiplex PCR, the TCRdb table keeps only in-frame clones and is missing some. The repertoire has 380,000 or so clones, around 89% of them found once; the top ten carry approximately 5.9%. The treatment was: around 19 received Ad26.COV2.S at low or high dose, single or two shots; roughly five received placebo; per-sample allocation not given. On day 63 after the first injection, vaccine and placebo recipients gave samples. Here the sequenced sample was peripheral blood, taken in a trial of Ad26.COV2.S vaccine versus placebo. Receptors originate from a person between 18 and 65 years old who received the Ad26.COV2.S COVID-19 vaccine or a placebo.

This clone was seen once. CDR3 region: CASSLDRWAGELFF. DNA for the CDR3: TGTGCCAGCAGCTTAGACCGGTGGGCGGGGGAGCTGTTTTTT. The rearrangement joins TRBV11-3 to TRBJ2-2; D is unclear. CDR1 SGHNT and CDR2 YENEEA come from the germline V gene. The CDR3 is made up of 14 amino acids. V dropped 0 bases and J dropped 8 bases, with 10 bases sitting between them.

This rearrangement joins TRBV28 to TRBJ1-5; TRBD1 matches 9 bases. After removal of 4 bases from V and 2 bases from J, the junction contained 6 bases not matched to a gene. The CDR3 has 16 amino acids. Per germline, CDR1 MDHEN and CDR2 SYDVKM. Here the CDR3 reads CASSSQGAPGNQPQHF. The DNA for the CDR3 is TGTGCCAGCAGTTCACAGGGGGCGCCGGGCAATCAGCCCCAGCATTTT.

The V call is TRBV6-5, the J call TRBJ2-7; D is undetermined. The CDR3 length is 15 residues. Trimming removed 5 bases from V and 3 bases from J, with 17 bases in between. Looked up from germline, CDR1 is MNHEY and CDR2 is SVGAGI. The CDR3 reads CASSSPGSRFYEQYF. The CDR3 DNA reads TGTGCCAGCAGTAGTCCGGGCAGCCGATTCTACGAGCAGTACTTC.

V and J are TRBV19 and TRBJ1-5; 7 bases fit TRBD1. V was clipped by 4 bases and J by 3 bases; unmatched bases: 6. This CDR3 region has 15 residues. The V gene's germline CDR1 is LNHDA and CDR2 SQIVND (reference sequence). CDR3 sequence: CASSKPGQSNQPQHF. CDR3 coding DNA: TGTGCCAGTAGTAAACCGGGACAGTCCAATCAGCCCCAGCATTTT.

This clone was seen a single time. The chain carries TRBV5-1 and TRBJ2-1; weak D call: TRBD2 (6 bases). Germline-derived CDR1 and CDR2 are SGHRS and YFSETQ. This CDR3 contains 13 residues. V dropped 4 bases and J dropped 7 bases, with 12 bases sitting between them. Here the CDR3 DNA reads TGCGCCAGCAGCCAAGACGGAGGGAATGAGCAGTTCTTC. This sequence encodes CASSQDGGNEQFF. The full variable domain, its missing parts supplied by reference TRBV5-1 and TRBJ2-1, is KAGVTQTPRYLIKTRGQQVTLSCSPISGHRSVSWYQQTPGQGLQFLFEYFSETQRNKGNFPGRFSGRQFSNSRSEMNVSTLELGDSALYLCASSQDGGNEQFFGPGTRLTVL.

This chain joins TRBV30 and TRBJ1-5; a weak D match, TRBD1 (5 bases). CDR1 GTSNPN and CDR2 SVGIG come from the germline V gene (reference sequence). V dropped 0 bases and J dropped 4 bases, with 25 bases sitting between them. The CDR3 length is 19 residues. The CDR3 DNA is TGTGCCTGGAGTGTCCCGCCTCGATCTGGGACGGCAATTAATCAGCCCCAGCATTTT. Amino acid sequence: CAWSVPPRSGTAINQPQHF.

The rearrangement links TRBV2 to TRBJ1-1; D is ambiguous. The CDR3 has 15 amino acids. From germline, CDR1 is SNHLY and CDR2 FYNNEI. Trimming removed 4 bases from V and 1 base from J, with 13 bases in between. The CDR3 loop is CASSVGLYGNTEAFF. In DNA form, the CDR3 reads TGTGCCAGCAGTGTGGGTTTATACGGGAACACTGAAGCTTTCTTT.

The chain links TRBV7-3 to TRBJ2-7; D possibly uses TRBD1 or TRBD2 (7 bases each). The CDR3 covers 16 residues. Germline CDR1 and CDR2: SGHTA and FQGTGA. Trimming stripped 5 bases from V and 6 bases from J, with 23 bases between. For the CDR3, the DNA is TGTGCCAGCAGCCAAGGCGGGAGACAGGGACCCCTCGAGCAGTACTTC. It is translated as CASSQGGRQGPLEQYF.